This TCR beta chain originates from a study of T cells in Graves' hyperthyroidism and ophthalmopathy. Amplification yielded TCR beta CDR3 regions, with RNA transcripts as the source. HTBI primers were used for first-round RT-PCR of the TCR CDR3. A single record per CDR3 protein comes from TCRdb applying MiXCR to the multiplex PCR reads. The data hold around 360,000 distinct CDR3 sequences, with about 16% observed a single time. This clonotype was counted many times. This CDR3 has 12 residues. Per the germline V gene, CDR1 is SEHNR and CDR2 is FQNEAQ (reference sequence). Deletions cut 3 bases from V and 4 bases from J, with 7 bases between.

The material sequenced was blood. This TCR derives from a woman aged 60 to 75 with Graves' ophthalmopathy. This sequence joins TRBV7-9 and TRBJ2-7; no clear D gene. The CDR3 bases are TGTGCCAGCAGCTTCACGGCATACGAGCAGTACTTC. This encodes CASSFTAYEQYF.